This T cell receptor beta chain came from a study of shared clonotypes between healthy human individuals. Study-wide points: Donor scarcity curtailed the genetic and exposure-history diversity represented herein. A reduction in generation probabilities was seen for non-shared clonotypes relative to those shared by all four donors.

Of note for this clone: Its specificity is unknown.

TCRdb's table, derived via immunoSEQ multiplex PCR, lists solely in-frame clones and lacks some. The data contain some 1,400,000 clones, roughly 96% of them seen just once; the ten biggest clones take up approximately 1%. The CDR3 contains 13 residues. Looked up from germline, CDR1 is PRHDT and CDR2 is FYEKMQ (reference sequence). V dropped 5 bases and J dropped 7; count of bases not matched to a gene: 4. Caucasian adults residing in Nashville, Tennessee made up all the donors. The sequencing input was naive CD4+ T cells sorted from blood. Subset: CD45RA+ positively selected. The rearrangement links TRBV13 to TRBJ1-4, with 7 bases lining up with TRBD1. This TCR was sampled from a man in his thirties or forties in good health. For the CDR3, the DNA is TGTGCCAGCAGCGTACAGGGGAGTGAAAAACTGTTTTTT. Translating it yields CASSVQGSEKLFF.